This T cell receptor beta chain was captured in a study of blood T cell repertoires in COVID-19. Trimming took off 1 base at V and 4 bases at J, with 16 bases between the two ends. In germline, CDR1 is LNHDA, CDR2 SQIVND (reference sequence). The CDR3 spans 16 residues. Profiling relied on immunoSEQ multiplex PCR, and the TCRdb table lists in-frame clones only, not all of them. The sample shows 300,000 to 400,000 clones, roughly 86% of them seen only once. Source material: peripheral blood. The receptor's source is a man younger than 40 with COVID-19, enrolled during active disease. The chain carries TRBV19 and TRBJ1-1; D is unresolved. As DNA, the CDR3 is TGTGCCAGTAGTATAGCCCCCCCCGGGTACGGCACTGAAGCTTTCTTT. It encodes CASSIAPPGYGTEAFF.